This T cell receptor beta chain comes out of a study of regulatory T cells in long-lasting Graves disease. Arm-PCR of CDR3 regions and iRepertoire HTBI primers were the basis on which TCR beta libraries were built. Via MiXCR, TCRdb re-called the multiplex PCR reads, giving one row per CDR3 protein. Counted here are about 450,000 distinct CDR3 sequences, roughly a quarter occurring once; the ten biggest clones make up about 26%. Time point denoted: persistent/refractory GD, antithyroid drugs over 5 years with positive TRAb. PBMC-extracted RNA yielded the TCR library. The CDR3 consists of 13 residues. V lost 4 bases and J lost 4; bases outside the gene matches: 5. Looked up from germline, CDR1 is SQVTM and CDR2 is ANQGSEA.

The rearrangement joins TRBV29-1 to TRBJ2-7; 9 bases line up with TRBD1. The sequence was collected from a female donor with Graves disease. The sequences come from peripheral blood mononuclear cells (PBMCs), collected when the disease was refractory, from a patient treated with antithyroid drugs. This CDR3 reads CSVGTGERYEQYF. The CDR3 DNA is TGCAGCGTTGGGACAGGGGAAAGGTACGAGCAGTACTTC.